These T cell receptor beta chains were read from a single sample in a study of metastatic and nonmetastatic thyroid tumors. MiXCR re-clonotyped the PCR reads for TCRdb. The table records tens of thousands of clones, about 18% of them present only once. The sample comprised blood. These receptors were taken from a male donor with papillary thyroid cancer or a benign thyroid nodule (not recorded which). Some clones in this sample may be carry-over from other donors' samples. Both conserved end residues are part of each CDR3. D genes are given only for firm matches. Size is stated for part of the rows, as once, few or many counts, or as a class when the clone is expanded.

j_gene: TRBJ2-1
v_gene: TRBV20-1
d_gene: .
abundance: many
CDR3nt: TGCAGTGCCCCCAACCCTGACAGCCTATTCTACAATGAGCAGTTCTTC
CDR3aa: CSAPNPDSLFYNEQFF

j_gene: TRBJ2-5
v_gene: TRBV20-1
d_gene: TRBD2
abundance: many
CDR3nt: TGCAGTGCTAGAGATAGCGGGGGGGCAGAGACCCAGTACTTC
CDR3aa: CSARDSGGAETQYF

j_gene: TRBJ2-4
v_gene: TRBV28
d_gene: .
abundance: .
CDR3nt: TGTGCCAGCACCACAACACGACAGGCTAAGAACATTCAGTACTTC
CDR3aa: CASTTTRQAKNIQYF

j_gene: TRBJ1-1
v_gene: TRBV6-2/TRBV6-3
d_gene: .
abundance: few
CDR3nt: TGTGCCAGCAGCTACGGGGGGAACACTGAAGCTTTCTTT
CDR3aa: CASSYGGNTEAFF

j_gene: TRBJ1-2
v_gene: TRBV28
d_gene: .
abundance: many
CDR3nt: TGTGCCAGCAGACCCACCGGGGCCTATGGCTACACCTTC
CDR3aa: CASRPTGAYGYTF

j_gene: TRBJ2-1
v_gene: TRBV7-2
d_gene: .
abundance: medium-sized
CDR3nt: TGTGCCAGCAGCTTAGTTTCAGGTGATGGCAATGAGCAGTTCTTC
CDR3aa: CASSLVSGDGNEQFF

j_gene: TRBJ1-1
v_gene: TRBV11-2
d_gene: .
abundance: many
CDR3nt: TGTGCCAGCAGCTCCCCCACAGGGTTAGGTGAAGCTTTCTTT
CDR3aa: CASSSPTGLGEAFF

j_gene: TRBJ1-2
v_gene: TRBV12-5
d_gene: TRBD1
abundance: many
CDR3nt: TGTGCTAGTGGGGGCGGCAGGGGGTACTATGGCTACACCTTC
CDR3aa: CASGGGRGYYGYTF

j_gene: TRBJ2-3
v_gene: TRBV11-3
d_gene: TRBD2
abundance: many
CDR3nt: TGTGCCAGCAGCTCCCCGTCAGCGGGGGCATTCACGCAGTATTTT
CDR3aa: CASSSPSAGAFTQYF

j_gene: TRBJ1-1
v_gene: TRBV12-3/TRBV12-4
d_gene: .
abundance: .
CDR3nt: TGTGCCAGCAGTTTCCCAGGGATGATCCCTGAAGCTTTCTTT
CDR3aa: CASSFPGMIPEAFF

j_gene: TRBJ2-1
v_gene: TRBV20-1
d_gene: .
abundance: many
CDR3nt: TGCAGTGCTATAGGACTCGACTACAATGAGCAGTTCTTC
CDR3aa: CSAIGLDYNEQFF

j_gene: TRBJ2-5
v_gene: TRBV20-1
d_gene: .
abundance: many
CDR3nt: TGCAGTGCTAGAGTGGCAAAACAAGAGACCCAGTACTTC
CDR3aa: CSARVAKQETQYF

j_gene: TRBJ2-7
v_gene: TRBV10-3
d_gene: .
abundance: few
CDR3nt: TGTGCCATCAGTCAGGTCAGCGCGATTACCTCGTACGAGCAGTACTTC
CDR3aa: CAISQVSAITSYEQYF

j_gene: TRBJ2-1
v_gene: TRBV27
d_gene: TRBD2
abundance: few
CDR3nt: TGTGCCAGCAGTACTCGACTAGCGAGAAATGAGCAGTTCTTC
CDR3aa: CASSTRLARNEQFF

j_gene: TRBJ2-7
v_gene: TRBV6-1
d_gene: .
abundance: many
CDR3nt: TGTGCCAGCAGTTTCCCGGGACTCCATGTCTACGAGCAGTACTTC
CDR3aa: CASSFPGLHVYEQYF

j_gene: TRBJ2-1
v_gene: TRBV6-1
d_gene: .
abundance: many
CDR3nt: TGTGCCAGCAGTGGAAGGCCGGGTTACAATGAGCAGTTCTTC
CDR3aa: CASSGRPGYNEQFF

j_gene: TRBJ1-5
v_gene: TRBV14
d_gene: TRBD1
abundance: many
CDR3nt: TGTGCCAGCAGCCAAAGGACCGGACAGGGGGCCTTTCAGCCCCAGCATTTT
CDR3aa: CASSQRTGQGAFQPQHF

j_gene: TRBJ2-1
v_gene: TRBV6-4
d_gene: .
abundance: medium-sized
CDR3nt: TGTGCCAGCAGTGACAGGGGGGAGAGTGAGCAGTTCTTC
CDR3aa: CASSDRGESEQFF

j_gene: TRBJ1-1
v_gene: TRBV20-1
d_gene: .
abundance: many
CDR3nt: TGCAGTGCTAGAGACTCAGGGATCACTGAAGCTTTCTTT
CDR3aa: CSARDSGITEAFF

j_gene: TRBJ2-5
v_gene: TRBV5-1
d_gene: TRBD1
abundance: many
CDR3nt: TGCGCCAGCAGCCACGGCGACAGGGGGCAGCGAGAGACCCAGTACTTC
CDR3aa: CASSHGDRGQRETQYF

j_gene: TRBJ2-3
v_gene: TRBV5-6
d_gene: TRBD2
abundance: .
CDR3nt: TGTGCCAGCAGCACCGGACCTCCGGGACTAGCGGGAACAGATACGCAGTATTTT
CDR3aa: CASSTGPPGLAGTDTQYF

j_gene: TRBJ2-7
v_gene: TRBV3-1
d_gene: .
abundance: many
CDR3nt: TGTGCCAGCAGCCAACCGGGAACCTCCTGGCCCTACGAGCAGTACTTC
CDR3aa: CASSQPGTSWPYEQYF

j_gene: TRBJ1-6
v_gene: TRBV6-1
d_gene: TRBD1
abundance: few
CDR3nt: TGTGCCAGCATGAGTCCCGGGACAGTGGACCCCCTCCACTTT
CDR3aa: CASMSPGTVDPLHF

j_gene: TRBJ1-2
v_gene: TRBV6-1
d_gene: TRBD1
abundance: many
CDR3nt: TGTGCCAGCAGTGACGACAGGGGTACCTATGGCTACACCTTC
CDR3aa: CASSDDRGTYGYTF

j_gene: TRBJ2-1
v_gene: TRBV6-1
d_gene: TRBD2
abundance: medium-sized
CDR3nt: TGTGCCAGCAGTTCAGCGGGGGACCCCTACAATGAGCAGTTCTTC
CDR3aa: CASSSAGDPYNEQFF

j_gene: TRBJ1-1
v_gene: TRBV11-1
d_gene: TRBD1
abundance: once
CDR3nt: TGTGCCAGCAGCTTGGGGGACAGGCGATGGGTGAACACTGAAGCTTTCTTT
CDR3aa: CASSLGDRRWVNTEAFF

j_gene: TRBJ1-2
v_gene: TRBV24-1
d_gene: TRBD1
abundance: many
CDR3nt: TGTGCCACCAGTGGACAGGGATGGATGGGTGGCTACACCTTC
CDR3aa: CATSGQGWMGGYTF

j_gene: TRBJ1-3
v_gene: TRBV20-1
d_gene: TRBD1
abundance: many
CDR3nt: TGCAGTGCGAGGGGAACGACCGGGACAGGGATTGGTGGAAACACCATATATTTT
CDR3aa: CSARGTTGTGIGGNTIYF

j_gene: TRBJ2-7
v_gene: TRBV16
d_gene: .
abundance: many
CDR3nt: TGTGCCAGCAGCCAATCAGCAGGGTTTAACGACGAGCAGTACTTC
CDR3aa: CASSQSAGFNDEQYF

j_gene: TRBJ1-2
v_gene: TRBV19
d_gene: .
abundance: few
CDR3nt: TGTGCCACGAACACGGTGGGAGGCTACACCTTC
CDR3aa: CATNTVGGYTF

j_gene: TRBJ2-3
v_gene: TRBV27
d_gene: TRBD1
abundance: few
CDR3nt: TGTGCCAGCAGTTCGCAGGGGGCATCAGATACGCAGTATTTT
CDR3aa: CASSSQGASDTQYF